This T cell receptor beta chain was identified during a study of cytomegalovirus exposure and HLA in healthy donors. General study findings and limits: Most observed TCR sequences were rare, whereas some public TCRs were detected in many donors. In vitro work confirmed that three CMV-associated chains recognize CMV antigens.

Here immunoSEQ multiplex PCR was the method, and the copy in TCRdb shows in-frame clones only, minus some. Here the sample spans about 190,000 clones, more than 80% being singletons. The V gene lost 7 bases and the J gene lost 2 bases, with 12 bases spanning the gap. Germline V lookup: CDR1 LNHDA, CDR2 SQIVND (reference sequence). The CDR3 has 14 amino acids. Regarding this clone: The antigen remains unidentified.

The specimen was PBMCs. The rearrangement uses TRBV19 and TRBJ2-1; no definite D call. The clonotype comes from a man between 18 and 35 years old in good health and CMV-seropositive. Written as DNA, the CDR3 is TGTGCCAGTATGGGTGGGCTTCCCTACAATGAGCAGTTCTTC. Its translation is CASMGGLPYNEQFF.